This TCR beta chain was captured by sequencing in a study of shared clonotypes between healthy human individuals (dated by TCRdb to 2019 to 2021). With respect to the entire study: Three men and a couple of women, aged 18 to 49 years, made up the cohort. For each donor, CD4 naive and CD4 memory were each run on three plates, CD8 naive on two plates, and CD8 memory on one plate. To estimate repertoire size and how much clonotype sharing occurs between individuals, the study deeply sequenced the blood TCR repertoires of about five healthy adults. To increase sequencing depth and limit assay-specific biases, TCR repertoire library preparation and sequencing were carried out by different laboratories using diverse techniques. Between about 0.8 and 9.5 billion PBMCs per donor were obtained by leukapheresis. Results the study describes overall, beyond this receptor: When four donors were compared, the shared fraction of clonotypes was about 5.4% for naive CD4, approximately 3.3% for naive CD8, 2.3% for memory CD4, and 0.35% to 0.4% for memory CD8. Sampling was restricted to blood, and TCR repertoires in tissues likely differ from the TCR repertoires found in blood. Higher generation probabilities were observed for clonotypes shared by all four sorted-subset donors than for non-shared clonotypes. Naive subsets generally had larger estimated clonotype richness than memory subsets did. Because the study included only a small number of donors, the genetic and exposure-history diversity represented was limited. Incomplete sequencing was indicated by rarefaction of sorted-subset datasets, despite the large sequencing depth. Pairwise subsampling led to the expectation that sequencing depth would affect the degree of clonotype sharing among donors.

Turning to this clone: Its antigen specificity is not known. Base quality data are lacking; no much larger clone is found one base away.

Using the deep immunoSEQ assay, multiplex PCR amplified TCR CDR3 regions from genomic DNA. Genomic DNA extracted from each cell subset was distributed evenly over all wells of several immunoSEQ 96-well plates, and each plate served as one replicate. For sorted subsets, each replicate PCR was loaded with around 200 ng genomic DNA, equivalent to about 30,000 T cell genomes. Purified libraries were measured with a Qubit 3.0 fluorometer, size-checked on a Bioanalyzer 2100, and measured again with the KAPA Library Quantification kit. Every immunoSEQ 96-well plate was sequenced on a dedicated single-read 150-cycle Illumina NextSeq 550 flow cell. Per the source publication's procedure: The immunoSEQ output contained only junctional sequences without quality scores, so filtering could not match that applied to full-length reads. To assign V/J genes and CDR3, sequences were annotated against IMGT germline references using PyIR, a Python wrapper for IgBLAST v1.9. Reads with weak V/J assignments (E-value above 1e-6), missing CDR3, stop codons, out-of-frame junctions, or ambiguous translated residues were removed. V3J clonotypes were defined by identical inferred V gene, J gene, and CDR3 amino acid sequence. To compute the percentage overlap between repertoires, the number of shared unique clonotypes was divided by the size of the smaller repertoire. RTK rarefaction, the Chao1 estimator, and Recon v2.1 estimates of unobserved clonotypes were used to assess repertoire richness. OLGA was used to compute generation probabilities for all TCRbeta clonotypes that the gDNA method yielded from four donors. TCRdb mirrors the immuneACCESS table, restricted to in-frame sequences. Some clones are absent from its copies; in checked studies, under half trace to an unresolved V gene, and the reason for the others is unknown. That table is the source of V, J and clone size, and D and trimming were worked out from the DNA. This sample has just over 2,000,000 clones in its table, and 85% to 95% of those were observed once. Together, the top ten hold under 0.15% of the sample.

Clipping removes 7 bases from V and 2 bases from J, with 9 as the unmatched junction base count. The germline V gene gives CDR1 as LGHNT and CDR2 as FRNRAP. From the cysteine through the phenylalanine, the CDR3 covers 15 amino acids. Kept here is only the CDR3 DNA, which spans 45 bases and is read in frame from base 1. The donors were healthy, HIV-negative adults with no recently reported acute infections or vaccinations. Only Caucasian adults living in Nashville, Tennessee, USA were represented among the donors. CD4+ T cells were enriched through magnetic negative selection, after which naive cells were positively selected on CD45RA and the remaining negative fraction served as the memory subset. Blood was collected by leukapheresis, and PBMCs were isolated by Ficoll-Histopaque density gradient centrifugation and then cryopreserved in liquid nitrogen vapor phase. Analytical flow cytometry was used to check the purity and quantity of every magnetically sorted T cell population. From each sorted fraction, genomic DNA was isolated and quantified by UV absorbance on a Nanodrop 2000c.

The clonotype was recovered from a man aged 18 to 35 in good health. The source material was naive CD4+ T cells sorted from blood. Sample cell subset or site, as interpreted from the label and publication: CD45RA+ positively selected. The V and J segments used are TRBV12-5 and TRBJ2-3, with 7 bases in between that match TRBD1. The CDR3 loop reads CASATQQGITDTQYF. The DNA sequence is TGTGCTAGTGCCACCCAACAGGGGATCACAGATACGCAGTATTTT. Beyond the CDR3, the reference TRBV12-5 and TRBJ2-3 genes provide the residues; the full variable domain reads: DARVTQTPRHKVTEMGQEVTMRCQPILGHNTVFWYRQTMMQGLELLAYFRNRAPLDDSGMPKDRFSAEMPDATLATLKIQPSEPRDSAVYFCASATQQGITDTQYFGPGTRLTVL.